The 19 T cell receptor beta chains presented below share a single source sample, sequenced in a study of human T cells and chemical hapten exposure. From the RACE reads, TCRdb called clonotypes with MiXCR, one entry per CDR3 protein. The profile shows 25,000 to 30,000 distinct CDR3 sequences, more than 8% of them singletons. Sample time point: patch test 2, 6 weeks after DPC sensitization. Treatment of the sample: therapeutic diphenylcyclopropenone sensitization with weekly scalp DPC. The input for sequencing was whole blood, taken in connection with sensitization to the hapten diphenylcyclopropenone (DPC). The source is a man aged 30 to 45 with alopecia areata. Some clones in this sample may be carry-over from other donors' samples.

In this sample, this clonotype turned up many times. This sequence joins TRBV7-2 and TRBJ1-4; D remains unclear. The CDR3 sequence is 13 residues long. Germline CDR1 and CDR2: SGHTA and FQGNSA. V gave up 0 bases and J gave up 1 base, with 0 bases separating them. The DNA for the CDR3 is TGTGCCAGCAGCTTAGCAACTAATGAAAAACTGTTTTTT. It encodes CASSLATNEKLFF. The whole variable domain, filled in from reference TRBV7-2 and TRBJ1-4, reads GAGVSQSPSNKVTEKGKDVELRCDPISGHTALYWYRQSLGQGLEFLIYFQGNSAPDKSGLPSDRFSAERTGGSVSTLTIQRTQQEDSAVYLCASSLATNEKLFFGSGTQLSVL.

This clonotype has at least ten counts. This CDR3 reads CASSLGQGNEKLFF. The CDR3 coding sequence is TGTGCCAGCTCGCTTGGACAGGGGAATGAAAAACTGTTTTTT. V usage is TRBV18 and J usage is TRBJ1-4; 9 bases are a match to TRBD1. Unmatched junction bases numbered 4, after V lost 6 bases and J lost 5 bases. There are 14 residues in the CDR3. Germline-derived CDR1 and CDR2 are KGHSH and LQKENI.

This clonotype was counted ten times or more. V gene TRBV12-5 combines with J gene TRBJ2-6; D is perhaps TRBD1 (6 bases). Germline CDR1 and CDR2: LGHNT and FRNRAP. Trimming shortened V by 1 base and J by 3 bases, and 13 bases separated the two germline ends. The CDR3 is 17 residues long. CDR3 DNA: TGTGCTAGTGGTTTGGCCCAGGGGCTAGTTGGGGCCAACGTCCTGACTTTC. This encodes CASGLAQGLVGANVLTF.

The rearrangement links TRBV6-5 to TRBJ1-2; 7 positions match TRBD1. The trim removed 4 bases at V and 4 bases at J, leaving 9 bases unmatched. The germline V gene encodes CDR1 MNHEY and CDR2 SVGAGI. The CDR3 is made up of 15 amino acids. As DNA, the CDR3 is TGTGCCAGCAGTTTCTCTGGACAGGACCCCTATGGCTACACCTTC. It translates to CASSFSGQDPYGYTF.

This clonotype was detected many times. The chain joins TRBV24-1 to TRBJ1-5; no reliable D call. Trimming shortened V by 3 bases and J by 10 bases, and 15 bases separated the two germline ends. The CDR3 length is 14 residues. The germline CDR1 and CDR2 sequences are KGHDR and SFDVKD. CDR3 DNA sequence: TGTGCCACCAGTGATGGGCGACGAGATTACCCCCAGCATTTT. Translating gives CATSDGRRDYPQHF.

This clonotype was detected a few times. V usage is TRBV29-1 and J usage is TRBJ2-2; D not certain. The CDR3 is 12 residues long. Trimming removed 3 bases at V and 4 bases at J, with 6 bases between. From germline, CDR1 is SQVTM and CDR2 ANQGSEA. The CDR3 loop reads CSVDGPTGELFF. As DNA, the CDR3 is TGCAGCGTTGATGGGCCCACCGGGGAGCTGTTTTTT.

The rearrangement joins TRBV4-2 to TRBJ1-5; 7 nucleotides align to TRBD1. Germline V lookup: CDR1 LGHNA, CDR2 YNFKEQ. V shed 1 base, J shed 1 base, and the junction held 4 bases outside the gene matches. CDR3 length equals 16 residues. CDR3 sequence (DNA): TGTGCCAGCAGCCAAGGCTCGGGACAGAGCAATCAGCCCCAGCATTTT. Translated, it gives CASSQGSGQSNQPQHF.

This clonotype was observed a handful of times. The chain has TRBV11-2 and TRBJ2-7, with 7 bases lining up with TRBD2. This CDR3 is 12 amino acids long. Germline trimming cut 5 bases from V and 5 bases from J; bases unmatched to any gene: 3. Germline lookup yields CDR1 SGHAT and CDR2 FQNNGV. The DNA for the CDR3 is TGTGCCAGCAGCGCGACTAGCAACGAGCAGTACTTC. Its protein product is CASSATSNEQYF.

This clonotype was observed at least ten times. The CDR3 reads CASSEERREAFF. The CDR3 DNA follows: TGTGCCAGCAGTGAAGAGAGACGTGAAGCTTTCTTT. This chain links TRBV2 with TRBJ1-1; D remains unclear. The germline V gene has CDR1 SNHLY and CDR2 FYNNEI. V dropped 1 base and J dropped 7 bases, with 7 bases sitting between them. The CDR3 sequence is 12 residues long.

This clonotype was seen at least ten times. This rearrangement joins TRBV19 to TRBJ1-5, with D uncertain. Germline V lookup: CDR1 LNHDA, CDR2 SQIVND (reference sequence). The ends were cut back, 3 bases at V and 5 bases at J, with 8 bases in the middle. The CDR3 has 13 amino acids. CDR3 bases: TGTGCCAGTAGTATCGCAGGCTATCAGCCCCAGCATTTT. Translated, it gives CASSIAGYQPQHF.

This clonotype was counted between two and nine times. The chain is built from TRBV10-3 and TRBJ2-7; TRBD1 or TRBD2 may be the D gene (5 bases each). The CDR3 is 14 residues long. Germline V CDR1 and CDR2: ENHRY, SYGVKD. With 2 bases removed from V and 7 bases from J, the gap between germline ends came to 15 bases. For the CDR3, the DNA is TGTGCCATCAGTGAGAAAAAGGGGACGAGGGAGCAGTACTTC. It yields the protein CAISEKKGTREQYF.

This clonotype was observed at least ten times. The genes are TRBV4-3 and TRBJ2-5; TRBD1 agrees at 8 bases. J was trimmed by 7 bases and V by 0 bases; bases with no gene match: 10. The CDR3 extends over 16 amino acids. Germline CDR1 is LGHNA and CDR2 is YSLEER. This chain's CDR3 is CASSQDARGQWGTQYF. The CDR3 DNA sequence: TGCGCCAGCAGCCAAGACGCCAGGGGGCAGTGGGGGACCCAGTACTTC.

This clonotype occurred many times. This rearrangement joins TRBV2 to TRBJ1-5; D is ambiguous. This CDR3 has 12 residues. Germline CDR1 reads SNHLY; CDR2 reads FYNNEI. V was clipped by 6 bases and J by 0 bases, with 3 bases between them. For the CDR3, the DNA is TGTGCCAGCAGAGTTAGCAATCAGCCCCAGCATTTT. Translation gives CASRVSNQPQHF.

The V call is TRBV3-1, the J call TRBJ2-3; 8 nucleotides line up with TRBD2. CDR1 is LGHDT, CDR2 YNNKEL, per germline (reference sequence). Trimming at V came to 3 bases and at J to 5 bases, leaving 10 bases not matched to a gene. The CDR3 has 16 amino acids. The CDR3 nucleotides are TGTGCCAGCAGCCATCCTCGCGGGGGGCCGAGAGATACGCAGTATTTT. Its protein is CASSHPRGGPRDTQYF.

This clonotype was recorded at least ten times. The chain has TRBV4-3 and TRBJ2-1; TRBD2 is a possible D gene (6 bases). V was clipped by 5 bases and J by 0 bases, with 17 bases between them. CDR1 LGHNA and CDR2 YSLEER come from the germline V gene. The CDR3 is 17 amino acids. This chain's CDR3 is CASSTGLALNSYNEQFF. CDR3 DNA: TGCGCCAGCAGCACGGGGCTAGCGCTTAACTCCTACAATGAGCAGTTCTTC.

This clonotype was observed a few times. The chain combines TRBV5-1 with TRBJ1-2; D gene ambiguous. The CDR3 is made up of 18 amino acids. Germline CDR1 is SGHRS and CDR2 is YFSETQ. V was cut by 4 bases and J by 0 bases, with 22 bases left in between. Here the CDR3 DNA reads TGCGCCAGCAGCATGAACACCGACGCCTTTCTAGCTAACTATGGCTACACCTTC. It codes for CASSMNTDAFLANYGYTF. Based on the CDR3 plus reference TRBV5-1 and TRBJ1-2, the full variable domain is KAGVTQTPRYLIKTRGQQVTLSCSPISGHRSVSWYQQTPGQGLQFLFEYFSETQRNKGNFPGRFSGRQFSNSRSEMNVSTLELGDSALYLCASSMNTDAFLANYGYTFGSGTRLTVV.

This chain joins TRBV6-5 and TRBJ2-3, with D perhaps TRBD2 (5 bases). Trimming pared 2 bases from V and 3 bases from J, leaving 21 bases between. The CDR3 covers 18 residues. Germline CDR1 and CDR2: MNHEY and SVGAGI. The CDR3 region is CASSYATGYLLATDTQYF. CDR3 DNA: TGTGCCAGCAGTTACGCTACGGGGTACCTCTTGGCTACAGATACGCAGTATTTT.

This clonotype appeared many times. The genes are TRBV7-9 and TRBJ2-7; D is perhaps TRBD1 or TRBD2 (6 bases each). Germline V gene data show CDR1 as SEHNR and CDR2 as FQNEAQ (reference sequence). CDR3 size: 15 residues. The V end was cut by 5 bases, the J end by 3 bases, with 17 bases between. CDR3 protein: CASSPTGGAGYEQYF. The CDR3 DNA is TGTGCCAGCAGCCCTACCGGGGGCGCAGGCTACGAGCAGTACTTC.

The J gene is TRBJ2-2, the V gene TRBV11-1, with D unresolved. The germline gives CDR1 SGHAT, CDR2 FQDESV (reference sequence). Trimming cost V 0 bases and J 1 base, with 9 bases left between them. The CDR3 covers 16 residues. The CDR3 sequence is CASSLARTVNTGELFF. The CDR3 bases are TGTGCCAGCAGCTTAGCCCGAACAGTGAACACCGGGGAGCTGTTTTTT.